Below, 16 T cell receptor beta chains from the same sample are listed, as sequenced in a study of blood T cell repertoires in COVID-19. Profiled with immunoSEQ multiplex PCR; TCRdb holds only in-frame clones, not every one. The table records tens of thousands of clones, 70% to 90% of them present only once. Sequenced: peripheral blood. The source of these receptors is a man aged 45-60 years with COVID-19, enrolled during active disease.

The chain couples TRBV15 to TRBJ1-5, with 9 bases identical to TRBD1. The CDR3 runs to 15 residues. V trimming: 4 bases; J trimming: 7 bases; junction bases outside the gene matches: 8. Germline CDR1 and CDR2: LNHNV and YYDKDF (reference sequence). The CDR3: CATSKTGGAKQPQHF. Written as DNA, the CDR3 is TGTGCCACCAGCAAAACAGGGGGCGCGAAACAGCCCCAGCATTTT. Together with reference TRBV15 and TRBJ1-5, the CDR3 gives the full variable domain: DAMVIQNPRYQVTQFGKPVTLSCSQTLNHNVMYWYQQKSSQAPKLLFHYYDKDFNNEADTPDNFQSRRPNTSFCFLDIRSPGLGDTAMYLCATSKTGGAKQPQHFGDGTRLSIL.

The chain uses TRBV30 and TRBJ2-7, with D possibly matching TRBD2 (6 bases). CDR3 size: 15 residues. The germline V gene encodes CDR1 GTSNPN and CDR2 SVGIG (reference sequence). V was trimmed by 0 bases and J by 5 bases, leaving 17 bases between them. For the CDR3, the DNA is TGTGCCTGGAGTGTTGGGAAAGGGGAGGTGAACGAGCAGTACTTC. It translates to CAWSVGKGEVNEQYF.

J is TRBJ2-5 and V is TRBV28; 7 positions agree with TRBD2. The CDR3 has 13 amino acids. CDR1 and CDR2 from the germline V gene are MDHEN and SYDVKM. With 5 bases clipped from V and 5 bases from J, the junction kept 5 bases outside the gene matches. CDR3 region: CASSAGVLETQYF. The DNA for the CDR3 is TGTGCCAGCAGTGCGGGGGTCCTGGAGACCCAGTACTTC.

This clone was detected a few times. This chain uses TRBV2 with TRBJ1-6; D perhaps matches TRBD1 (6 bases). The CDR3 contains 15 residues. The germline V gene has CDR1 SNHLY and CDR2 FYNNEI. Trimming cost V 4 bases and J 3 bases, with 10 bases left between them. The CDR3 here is CASSAGQLYNSPLHF. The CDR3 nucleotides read TGTGCCAGCAGTGCCGGACAGCTCTATAATTCACCCCTCCACTTT.

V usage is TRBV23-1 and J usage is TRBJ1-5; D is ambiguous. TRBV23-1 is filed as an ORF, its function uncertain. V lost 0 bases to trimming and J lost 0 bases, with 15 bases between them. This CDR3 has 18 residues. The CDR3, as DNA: TGCGCCAGCAGTCAATCAGGTGAGGGAAATTTTAGCAATCAGCCCCAGCATTTT. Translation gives CASSQSGEGNFSNQPQHF.

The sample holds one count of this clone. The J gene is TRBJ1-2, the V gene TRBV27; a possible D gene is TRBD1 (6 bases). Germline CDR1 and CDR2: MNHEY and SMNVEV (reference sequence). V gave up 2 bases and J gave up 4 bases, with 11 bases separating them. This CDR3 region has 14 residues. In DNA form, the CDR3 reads TGTGCCAGCAGTTTAAGGGGGTCTGGCTATGGCTACACCTTC. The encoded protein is CASSLRGSGYGYTF.

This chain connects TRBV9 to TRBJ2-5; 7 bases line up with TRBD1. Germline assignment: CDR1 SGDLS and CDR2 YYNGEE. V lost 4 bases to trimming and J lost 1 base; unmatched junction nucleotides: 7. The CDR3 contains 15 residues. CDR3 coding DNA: TGTGCCAGCAGCTTCGACAGGGCCCGCCAAGAGACCCAGTACTTC. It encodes CASSFDRARQETQYF.

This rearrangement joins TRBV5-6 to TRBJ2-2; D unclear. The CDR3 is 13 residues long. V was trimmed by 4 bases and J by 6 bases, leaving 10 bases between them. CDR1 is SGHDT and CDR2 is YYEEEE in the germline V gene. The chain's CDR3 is CASSPRGPGELFF. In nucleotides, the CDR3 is TGTGCCAGCAGCCCCCGTGGCCCCGGGGAGCTGTTTTTT. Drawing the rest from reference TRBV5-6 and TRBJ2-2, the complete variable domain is DAGVTQSPTHLIKTRGQQVTLRCSPKSGHDTVSWYQQALGQGPQFIFQYYEEEERQRGNFPDRFSGHQFPNYSSELNVNALLLGDSALYLCASSPRGPGELFFGEGSRLTVL.

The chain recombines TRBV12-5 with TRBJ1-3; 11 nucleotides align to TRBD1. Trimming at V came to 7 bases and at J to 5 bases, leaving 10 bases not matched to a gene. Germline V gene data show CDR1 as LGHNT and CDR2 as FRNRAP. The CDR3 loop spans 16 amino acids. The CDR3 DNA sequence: TGTGCTAGTGCGAGGGACAGGGGGTCCTTAAGAAACACCATATATTTT. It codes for CASARDRGSLRNTIYF.

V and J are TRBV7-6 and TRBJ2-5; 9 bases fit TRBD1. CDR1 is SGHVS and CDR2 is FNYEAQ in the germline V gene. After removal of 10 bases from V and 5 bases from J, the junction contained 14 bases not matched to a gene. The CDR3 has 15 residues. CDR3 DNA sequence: TGTGCCACCTATAGCCCGGGGACAGGGAAGGAGACCCAGTACTTC. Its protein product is CATYSPGTGKETQYF.

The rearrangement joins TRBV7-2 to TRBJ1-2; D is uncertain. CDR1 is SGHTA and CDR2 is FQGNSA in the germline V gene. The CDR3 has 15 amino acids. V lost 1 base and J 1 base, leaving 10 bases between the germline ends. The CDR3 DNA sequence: TGTGCCAGCAGCTTAGTCCCCCAGGATAACTATGGCTACACCTTC. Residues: CASSLVPQDNYGYTF.

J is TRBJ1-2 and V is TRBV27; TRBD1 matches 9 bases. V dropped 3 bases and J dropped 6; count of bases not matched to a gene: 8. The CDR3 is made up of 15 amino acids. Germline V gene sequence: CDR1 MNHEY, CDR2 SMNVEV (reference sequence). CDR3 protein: CASSLETGGFNGYTF. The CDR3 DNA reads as TGTGCCAGCAGTTTGGAGACAGGGGGGTTCAATGGCTACACCTTC.

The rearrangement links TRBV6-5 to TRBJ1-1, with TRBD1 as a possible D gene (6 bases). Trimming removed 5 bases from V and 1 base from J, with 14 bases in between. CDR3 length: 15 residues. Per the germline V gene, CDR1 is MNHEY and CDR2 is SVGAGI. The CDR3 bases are TGTGCCAGCAGTCGAGACAGGAAACCGAACACTGAAGCTTTCTTT. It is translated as CASSRDRKPNTEAFF.

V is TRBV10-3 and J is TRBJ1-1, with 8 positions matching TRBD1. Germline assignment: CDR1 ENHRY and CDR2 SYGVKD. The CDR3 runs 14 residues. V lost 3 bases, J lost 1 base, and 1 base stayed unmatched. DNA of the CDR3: TGTGCCATCAGTGAAGACAGGGGGAACACTGAAGCTTTCTTT. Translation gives CAISEDRGNTEAFF.

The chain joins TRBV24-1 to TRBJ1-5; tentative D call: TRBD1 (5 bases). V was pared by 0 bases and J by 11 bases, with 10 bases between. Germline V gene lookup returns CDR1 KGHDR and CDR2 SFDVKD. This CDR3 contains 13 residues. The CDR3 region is CATSDLRGGAQHF. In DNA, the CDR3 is TGTGCCACCAGTGATTTGCGGGGGGGGGCCCAGCATTTT.

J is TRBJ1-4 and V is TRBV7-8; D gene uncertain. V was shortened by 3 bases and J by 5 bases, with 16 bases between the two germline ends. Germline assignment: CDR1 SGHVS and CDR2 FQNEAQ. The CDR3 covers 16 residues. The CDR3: CASSLDPGGSNEKLFF. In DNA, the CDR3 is TGTGCCAGCAGCTTGGACCCGGGAGGGTCAAATGAAAAACTGTTTTTT.